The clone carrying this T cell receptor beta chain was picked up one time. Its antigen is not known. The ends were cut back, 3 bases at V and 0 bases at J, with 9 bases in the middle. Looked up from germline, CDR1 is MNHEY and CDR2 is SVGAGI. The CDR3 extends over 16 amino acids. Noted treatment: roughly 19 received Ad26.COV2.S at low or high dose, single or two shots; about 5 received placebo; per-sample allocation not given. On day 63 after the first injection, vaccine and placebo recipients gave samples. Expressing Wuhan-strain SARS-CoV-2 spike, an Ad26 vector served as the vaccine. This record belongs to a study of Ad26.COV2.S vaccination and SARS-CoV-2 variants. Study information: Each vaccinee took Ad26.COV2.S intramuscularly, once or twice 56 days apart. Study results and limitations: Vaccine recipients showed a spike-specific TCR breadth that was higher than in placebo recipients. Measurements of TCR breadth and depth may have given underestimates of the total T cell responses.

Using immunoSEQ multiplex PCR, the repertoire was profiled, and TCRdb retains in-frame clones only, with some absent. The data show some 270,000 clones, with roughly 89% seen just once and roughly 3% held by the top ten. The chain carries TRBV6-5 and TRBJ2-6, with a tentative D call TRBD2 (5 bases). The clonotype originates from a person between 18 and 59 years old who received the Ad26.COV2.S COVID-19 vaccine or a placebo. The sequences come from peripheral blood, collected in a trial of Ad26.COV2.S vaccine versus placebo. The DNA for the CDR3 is TGTGCCAGCAGTTATGCGGGTATCTCTGGGGCCAACGTCCTGACTTTC. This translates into CASSYAGISGANVLTF.